This T cell receptor (beta chain) came from a study of tissue T cells after allogeneic stem cell transplantation (dated by TCRdb to 2022 to 2024). A note on the overall study: The study profiled TCR beta repertoires across many tissues from research autopsies of patients with and without GVHD, plus mouse models of GVHD. The human arm was conducted as a prospective observational study, and neither blinding nor randomization was performed. The paper's findings and limits, for the study overall: Blood and spleen T cells captured only a limited portion of the TCR repertoire detected in tissues, in both patients and mice. The study did not determine which tissue TCRs were alloreactive or antigen-specific, and some clones might have been persisting host cells. Within patients, how anatomically similar tissues were was a major factor shaping TCR repertoire composition, regardless of disease or transplant status. Sampling depth was acknowledged as a limitation, and the patient cohort was both small and clinically heterogeneous. Only a few T cell clones appeared in more than one patient, yet motif-based clustering showed tissue-specific repertoire signatures that were shared between patients.

To prepare the library, the immunoSEQ multiplex PCR assay was applied. Adaptive Biotechnologies performed TCRbeta CDR3 sequencing at survey depth and reported CDR3 sequences, V/J genes, productive frequency, and template counts. TCR beta CDR3 regions were amplified from genomic DNA instead of RNA. As for the original processing: Jensen-Shannon divergence served to quantify pairwise repertoire overlap between tissues, with 0 meaning identical and 1 meaning complete divergence. Tissues were grouped by single-linkage agglomerative hierarchical clustering of pairwise JSD values, and the clustering results were shown as dendrograms. GLIPH2 was applied to all patient samples using simulation_depth 1000, kmer_min_depth 3, and cdr3_length_cutoff 8, and only groups with more than two unique CDR3s were retained. A standardized tissue-overlap score was calculated by extrapolating Jaccard GLIPH-group overlap across patients to a standard repertoire size of 1000 clones. To look at how diversity was associated with clinical or experimental variables, linear mixed-effect models were used, with tissue treated as a fixed effect and individual treated as a random effect. TCRdb provides this immuneACCESS table in a form limited to in-frame rearrangements. Some clones are lacking; in checked studies, under half of them reflect an unresolved V gene, and why the rest are absent is not known. The V and J calls and clone size come from that table; D and trimming were worked out from the DNA. This sample comprises under 9,000 clones, approximately 34% of them detected only once. 3% to 3.5% of the sample comes from the top ten.

This specimen's time point label, per the study, means: mouse harvest day 14 after allogeneic transplant. Each mouse graft, delivered by tail vein injection, combined 10^6 splenic CD5+ T cells with 10^7 T-cell-depleted bone marrow cells. GVHD in mice was modeled with a major MHC-mismatch B6 (H2b) into BALB/c (H2d) model, and tissues were profiled at day 7 or 14. Mouse tissues and retro-orbital blood were harvested on day 7 or 14 post-transplant using separate sterile tools per animal; livers were flushed beforehand. Before genomic DNA isolation with the DNeasy Blood & Tissue Kit, mouse tissues were minced with razor blades in buffered saline. This clone is medium-sized (0.01 to 0.1%) in its sample. Which antigen it targets is not known. Note that gene names and germline sequences for this receptor are mouse ones. The sequence was collected from a female BALB/c mouse given C57BL/6 T cells with graft-versus-host disease after an allogeneic hematopoietic cell transplant. Sample: skin.

The DNA read from the CDR3 is TGTGCCAGCAGCTTAGACGGACGGCGCAACGAAAGATTATTT. Translated, this gives CASSLDGRRNERLF. From start to end, the CDR3 is CASSLDGRRNERLFF. The V and J segments used are TRBV3 and TRBJ1-4, with no reliable assignment of the D segment. The read finishes 1 residue shy of the CDR3 end, and the germline J gene is used to complete it. The CDR3 runs 15 amino acids, cysteine and phenylalanine included. The CDR3 was read in part: 42 bases, with the frame set at base 1. CDR1 and CDR2 are drawn from the germline V gene (reference sequence): SNHLY, FYNGKV. V is shortened by 1 base, J by 4 bases, and the region joining them spans 10 bases.